This T cell receptor beta chain emerged from a study of regulatory T cells in long-lasting Graves disease. Time point defined: persistent/refractory GD, antithyroid drugs over 5 years with positive TRAb. There was RNA extracted from PBMCs, and the TCR library was made from it. This CDR3 spans 15 amino acids. Germline loops: CDR1 KGHSH, CDR2 LQKENI. The authors built TCR beta libraries using iRepertoire HTBI primers and Arm-PCR of CDR3 regions. A single record per CDR3 protein comes from TCRdb applying MiXCR to the multiplex PCR reads. Here the sample spans fewer than 600,000 distinct CDR3 sequences, approximately 23% being singletons. Whole-study results and caveats: Persistent Graves' patients showed a TCR diversity that was lower than that of newly diagnosed ones. Persistent disease showed a preference for TRBV28, TRBJ1-2 and TRBJ2-5.

In the case of this clonotype: Its specificity is not known. The germline gene is not matched at one end of the junction; a read error may be the cause.

The chain couples TRBV18 to TRBJ2-4; 7 nucleotides agree with TRBD2. Sequencing was performed on peripheral blood mononuclear cells (PBMCs), taken when the disease was refractory, from a patient treated with antithyroid drugs. This sequence was found in a female donor with Graves disease. CDR3 loop: CASSPFPVGSGLAGF. The CDR3 nucleotides read TGTGCCAGCTCACCTTTTCCCGTCGGTAGCGGGTTGGCGGGCTTC.